The source of this T cell receptor beta chain is a study of T cells in tuberculosis. Study-wide background: Samples predate treatment or fall within its first 7 days.

Included patients were adults of at least 18, HIV-seronegative, South African. The data were produced by immunoSEQ multiplex PCR, yet TCRdb's version contains in-frame clones alone and is incomplete. The table has about 10,000 clones, around 94% seen once. This CDR3 is built from 15 residues. With V trimmed by 6 bases and J by 1 base, 7 bases remained unmatched. The germline V gene encodes CDR1 MNHEY and CDR2 SMNVEV (reference sequence). This TCR was sampled from an adult with tuberculosis. The V call is TRBV27, the J call TRBJ1-1, with 8 bases lining up with TRBD1. The sequencing sample was made of PBMCs. The CDR3 spells CASRNAGTGNTEAFF. In DNA form, the CDR3 reads TGTGCCAGCAGGAATGCCGGGACAGGGAACACTGAAGCTTTCTTT.